These 23 T cell receptor beta chains share one sample of origin, sequenced in a study of shared clonotypes between healthy human individuals. Profiling relied on immunoSEQ multiplex PCR, and the TCRdb table lists in-frame clones only, not all of them. The sample gives about 490,000 clones, around 80% of which show up once; approximately 12% is in the top ten. The specimen sequenced was PBMCs. These receptors were taken from a woman in her forties in good health. Some clones in this sample may be carry-over from other donors' samples.

This chain uses TRBV29-1 with TRBJ2-3; 7 positions match TRBD1. CDR3 size: 14 residues. After removal of 6 bases from V and 0 bases from J, the junction contained 6 bases not matched to a gene. From germline, CDR1 is SQVTM and CDR2 ANQGSEA. For the CDR3, the DNA is TGCAGCGTCCAGAGGGGGCCGAGCACAGATACGCAGTATTTT. This translates into CSVQRGPSTDTQYF.

The J gene is TRBJ2-3, the V gene TRBV5-1; the match to TRBD2 covers 14 bases. V shed 4 bases and J 2 bases; nucleotides not matched to a gene: 3. The germline V gene has CDR1 SGHRS and CDR2 YFSETQ. The CDR3 contains 16 residues. DNA of the CDR3: TGCGCCAGCAGCAAGGGACTAGCGGGGGTCACAGATACGCAGTATTTT. Amino acid sequence: CASSKGLAGVTDTQYF.

This clone was picked up one time. The chain couples TRBV30 to TRBJ1-4; TRBD1 aligns across 9 bases. Germline V gives CDR1 GTSNPN, CDR2 SVGIG (reference sequence). This CDR3 spans 15 amino acids. J lost 8 bases, V lost 0 bases, and 7 bases had no gene match. Here the CDR3 reads CAWSVGTGWDEKLFF. DNA of the CDR3: TGTGCCTGGAGTGTAGGGACAGGGTGGGACGAAAAACTGTTTTTT.

The CDR3 nucleotides read TGTGCCAGCCTGGGGAGGGGGGATCAGCCCCAGCATTTT. Protein sequence: CASLGRGDQPQHF. The V call is TRBV19, the J call TRBJ1-5; D perhaps matches TRBD1 (6 bases). This CDR3 is built from 13 residues. V was cut by 9 bases and J by 5 bases, with 14 bases left in between. CDR1 is LNHDA and CDR2 is SQIVND in the germline V gene (reference sequence).

V and J are TRBV4-2 and TRBJ1-5; TRBD1 agrees at 9 bases. Germline values: CDR1 LGHNA, CDR2 YNFKEQ. CDR3 size: 15 residues. With V trimmed by 1 base and J by 7 bases, 5 bases remained unmatched. Here the CDR3 DNA reads TGTGCCAGCAGCCAAGCCGGACAGGGGCTCCAGCCCCAGCATTTT. It encodes CASSQAGQGLQPQHF.

The chain uses TRBV2 and TRBJ1-2; D call uncertain. Between the trimmed V and J ends, which lost 3 bases and 6 bases, there was a span of 11 bases. This CDR3 comprises 13 residues. Germline V CDR1 and CDR2: SNHLY, FYNNEI. The CDR3, as DNA: TGTGCCAGCAGTGAGGGTCGAACCGATGGCTACACCTTC. Protein: CASSEGRTDGYTF.

The CDR3 sequence is CASSLKTDYSNQPQHF. In nucleotides, the CDR3 is TGTGCCAGTAGTCTCAAGACTGATTATAGCAATCAGCCCCAGCATTTT. V and J are TRBV19 and TRBJ1-5; unclear D gene. This CDR3 contains 16 residues. Germline lookup yields CDR1 LNHDA and CDR2 SQIVND (reference sequence). V lost 5 bases, J lost 0 bases, and 14 bases lay in between.

The chain employs TRBV18 and TRBJ2-5; 8 positions match TRBD2. The tail of the sequence fits TRBJ2-7 better, so the J call may be wrong. This CDR3 has 13 amino acids. Germline lookup yields CDR1 KGHSH and CDR2 LQKENI. This chain's CDR3 is CASSPYGGDEQYF. The CDR3 nucleotides read TGTGCCAGCTCACCCTACGGGGGGGACGAGCAGTACTTC.

Only a few counts were recorded for this clone. The rearrangement uses TRBV5-6 and TRBJ2-5; 7 nucleotides align to TRBD2. Per germline, CDR1 SGHDT and CDR2 YYEEEE. Germline trimming cut 4 bases from V and 5 bases from J; bases unmatched to any gene: 5. The CDR3 totals 13 residues. Here the CDR3 DNA reads TGTGCCAGCAGCGCAGGACTAGTGGAGACCCAGTACTTC. Translation gives CASSAGLVETQYF. The full variable domain, with the rest looked up from reference TRBV5-6 and TRBJ2-5, is DAGVTQSPTHLIKTRGQQVTLRCSPKSGHDTVSWYQQALGQGPQFIFQYYEEEERQRGNFPDRFSGHQFPNYSSELNVNALLLGDSALYLCASSAGLVETQYFGPGTRLLVL.

The V and J genes are TRBV7-9 and TRBJ2-5, with D unresolved. The J call may be incorrect, as the DNA end agrees better with TRBJ2-7. The CDR3 sequence is 13 residues long. The germline gives CDR1 SEHNR, CDR2 FQNEAQ (reference sequence). The CDR3 region is CASSPLDSYEQYF. Here the CDR3 DNA reads TGTGCCAGCAGCCCCTTAGACTCCTACGAGCAGTACTTC.

Turning to this clone: The same CDR3 can be traced to other DNA sequences in this sample. The rearrangement joins TRBV15 to TRBJ2-1; the D is unclear. CDR3 length: 13 residues. Germline V CDR1 and CDR2: LNHNV, YYDKDF (reference sequence). The V and J ends lost 6 bases and 0 bases respectively, with 6 bases between them. Here the CDR3 reads CATSKSSYNEQFF. In DNA form, the CDR3 reads TGTGCCACCAGTAAGAGCTCCTACAATGAGCAGTTCTTC.

The chain joins TRBV27 to TRBJ2-6; D gene ambiguous. V lost 5 bases and J lost 3, with 8 bases in between. Germline V lookup: CDR1 MNHEY, CDR2 SMNVEV (reference sequence). The CDR3 sequence is 14 residues long. The CDR3 sequence: CASSEWDGANVLTF. CDR3 nucleotide sequence: TGTGCCAGCAGTGAGTGGGATGGGGCCAACGTCCTGACTTTC.

A word on this clone: It may be a read error: a sequence one base away is much more abundant. The rearrangement links TRBV6-1 to TRBJ2-1; TRBD1 matches at 8 bases. Germline CDR1 is MNHNS and CDR2 is SASEGT. The CDR3 sequence is 17 residues long. J lost 4 bases, V lost 1 base, and 9 bases had no gene match. The chain's CDR3 is CASSEGVRQGTYNEQFF. CDR3 nucleotides: TGTGCCAGCAGTGAAGGGGTTCGACAGGGGACATACAATGAGCAGTTCTTC.

The gene calls are TRBV6-1 and TRBJ1-5; D gene uncertain. Germline V gene sequence: CDR1 MNHNS, CDR2 SASEGT. The CDR3 is made up of 14 amino acids. The V and J ends lost 6 bases and 0 bases respectively, with 9 bases between them. CDR3 residues: CASRESYSNQPQHF. CDR3 in DNA: TGTGCCAGCAGGGAATCTTATAGCAATCAGCCCCAGCATTTT.

The gene calls are TRBV7-3 and TRBJ1-2; 10 nucleotides line up with TRBD1. The CDR3 loop spans 14 amino acids. Trimming cost V 5 bases and J 3 bases; bases outside gene matches: 3. CDR1 is SGHTA and CDR2 is FQGTGA in the germline V gene. CDR3 coding DNA: TGTGCCAGCAGCGCGGACAGGGGGGACTATGGCTACACCTTC. This gives the protein CASSADRGDYGYTF. Complete variable domain (other parts from reference TRBV7-3 and TRBJ1-2): GAGVSQTPSNKVTEKGKYVELRCDPISGHTALYWYRQSLGQGPEFLIYFQGTGAADDSGLPNDRFFAVRPEGSVSTLKIQRTERGDSAVYLCASSADRGDYGYTFGSGTRLTVV.

A single count supports this clone. The chain has TRBV5-5 and TRBJ2-2, with 7 bases aligning to TRBD2. The CDR3 totals 16 residues. Trimming at V came to 2 bases and at J to 1 base, leaving 5 bases not matched to a gene. Germline lookup yields CDR1 SGHKS and CDR2 YYEKEE (reference sequence). CDR3 coding DNA: TGTGCCAGCAGCTTAGTCCCTAGCGGGAACACCGGGGAGCTGTTTTTT. As protein: CASSLVPSGNTGELFF.

This clone was seen just once. V is TRBV15 and J is TRBJ2-1; D uncertain. Trimming left V 1 base short and J 9 bases short, with 10 bases between. Germline V lookup: CDR1 LNHNV, CDR2 YYDKDF (reference sequence). This CDR3 contains 13 residues. CDR3 in amino acids: CATSRGLIGEQFF. The CDR3 nucleotides read TGTGCCACCAGCAGAGGGCTAATTGGTGAGCAGTTCTTC.

The chain joins TRBV2 to TRBJ2-1; 9 bases fit TRBD2. Looked up from germline, CDR1 is SNHLY and CDR2 is FYNNEI. This CDR3 comprises 17 residues. V shed 6 bases, J shed 12 bases, and the junction held 21 bases outside the gene matches. Here the CDR3 DNA reads TGTGCCAGCAGGCACACCACGCTAGCGGGAAAAAACAAGGGGCAGTTCTTC. This encodes CASRHTTLAGKNKGQFF.

V gene TRBV6-1 combines with J gene TRBJ1-3; tentative D call: TRBD1 (5 bases). This CDR3 has 15 residues. Germline V gene sequence: CDR1 MNHNS, CDR2 SASEGT. The V gene lost 2 bases and the J gene lost 0 bases, with 8 bases spanning the gap. CDR3 DNA sequence: TGTGCCAGCAGTGAAATGGGGGGCTCTGGAAACACCATATATTTT. Amino acid sequence: CASSEMGGSGNTIYF.

This chain links TRBV9 with TRBJ2-2, with 12 positions matching TRBD2. Germline V gives CDR1 SGDLS, CDR2 YYNGEE. The CDR3 is 19 residues long. J gave up 5 bases and V 0 bases, and 11 bases lay outside the gene matches. Written as DNA, the CDR3 is TGTGCCAGCAGCGTAGGTGGGACTAGCGGGCCCCCGGGGACCGGGGAGCTGTTTTTT. This gives the protein CASSVGGTSGPPGTGELFF.

V usage is TRBV10-3 and J usage is TRBJ2-3, with D possibly being TRBD2 (5 bases). Germline CDR1 is ENHRY and CDR2 is SYGVKD. The CDR3 is 16 amino acids. The germline V and J ends were trimmed by 5 bases and 0 bases, with 15 bases remaining between them. The CDR3 loop is CAISSWEQISTDTQYF. The CDR3 region has the DNA TGTGCCATCAGTTCATGGGAGCAGATTAGCACAGATACGCAGTATTTT.

This chain connects TRBV18 to TRBJ1-2; 8 bases are a match to TRBD1. This CDR3 is 15 amino acids long. Germline loops: CDR1 KGHSH, CDR2 LQKENI. After removal of 2 bases from V and 4 bases from J, the junction contained 6 bases not matched to a gene. CDR3 protein: CASSPDRGLAYGYTF. The CDR3 region has the DNA TGTGCCAGCTCACCAGACAGGGGTTTGGCCTATGGCTACACCTTC.

The chain employs TRBV13 and TRBJ2-1, with D uncertain. The V gene's germline CDR1 is PRHDT and CDR2 FYEKMQ (reference sequence). V was pared by 7 bases and J by 7 bases, with 17 bases between. This CDR3 has 14 residues. The DNA for the CDR3 is TGTGCCAGCAATGTCCGGCAGCCCGGGAATGAGCAGTTCTTC. As protein: CASNVRQPGNEQFF. Drawing the rest from reference TRBV13 and TRBJ2-1, the complete variable domain is AAGVIQSPRHLIKEKRETATLKCYPIPRHDTVYWYQQGPGQDPQFLISFYEKMQSDKGSIPDRFSAQQFSDYHSELNMSSLELGDSALYFCASNVRQPGNEQFFGPGTRLTVL.